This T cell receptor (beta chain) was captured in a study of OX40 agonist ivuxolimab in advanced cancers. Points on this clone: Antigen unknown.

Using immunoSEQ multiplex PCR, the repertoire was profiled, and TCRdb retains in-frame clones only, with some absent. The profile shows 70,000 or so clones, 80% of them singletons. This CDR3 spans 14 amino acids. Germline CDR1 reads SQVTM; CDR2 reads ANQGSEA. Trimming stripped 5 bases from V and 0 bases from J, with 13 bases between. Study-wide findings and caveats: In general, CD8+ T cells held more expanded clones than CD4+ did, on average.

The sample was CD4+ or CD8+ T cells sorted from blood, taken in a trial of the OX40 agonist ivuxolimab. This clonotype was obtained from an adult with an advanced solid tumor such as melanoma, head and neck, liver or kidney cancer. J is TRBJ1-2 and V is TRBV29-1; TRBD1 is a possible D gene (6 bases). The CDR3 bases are TGCAGCGTTCACAGGGACTCTCCTAACTATGGCTACACCTTC. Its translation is CSVHRDSPNYGYTF.